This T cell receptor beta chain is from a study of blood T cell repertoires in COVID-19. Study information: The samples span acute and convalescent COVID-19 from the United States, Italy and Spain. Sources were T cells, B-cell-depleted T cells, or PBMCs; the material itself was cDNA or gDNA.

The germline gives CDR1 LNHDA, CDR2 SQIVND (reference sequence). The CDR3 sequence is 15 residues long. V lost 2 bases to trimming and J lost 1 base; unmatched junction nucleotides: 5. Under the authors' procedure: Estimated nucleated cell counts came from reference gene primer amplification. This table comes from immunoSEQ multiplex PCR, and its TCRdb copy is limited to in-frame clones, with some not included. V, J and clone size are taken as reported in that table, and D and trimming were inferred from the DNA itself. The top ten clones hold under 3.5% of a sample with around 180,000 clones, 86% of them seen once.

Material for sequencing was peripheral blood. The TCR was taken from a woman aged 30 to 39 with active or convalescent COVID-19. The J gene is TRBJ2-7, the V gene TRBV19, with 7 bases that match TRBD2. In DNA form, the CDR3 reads TGTGCCAGTAGTATAACTAGCGCCAGTTCCTACGAGCAGTACTTC. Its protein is CASSITSASSYEQYF.